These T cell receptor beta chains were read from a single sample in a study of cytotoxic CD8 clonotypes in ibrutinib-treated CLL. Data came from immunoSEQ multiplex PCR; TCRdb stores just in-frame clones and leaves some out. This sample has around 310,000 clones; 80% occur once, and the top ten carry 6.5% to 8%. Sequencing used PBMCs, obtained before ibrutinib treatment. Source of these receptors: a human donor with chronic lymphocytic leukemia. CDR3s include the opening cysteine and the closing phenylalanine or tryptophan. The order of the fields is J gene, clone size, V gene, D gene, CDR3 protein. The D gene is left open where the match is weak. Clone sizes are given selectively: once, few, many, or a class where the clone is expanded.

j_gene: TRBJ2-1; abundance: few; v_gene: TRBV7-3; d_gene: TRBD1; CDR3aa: CASSYTGGVYNEQFF
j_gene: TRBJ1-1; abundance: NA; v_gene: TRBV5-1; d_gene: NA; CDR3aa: CASSFRQENTEAFF
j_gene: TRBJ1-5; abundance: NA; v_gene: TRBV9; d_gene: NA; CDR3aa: CASSVAGSNQPQHF
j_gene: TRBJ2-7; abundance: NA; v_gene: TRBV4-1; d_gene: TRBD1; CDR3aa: CASSQAAGTGGEQYF
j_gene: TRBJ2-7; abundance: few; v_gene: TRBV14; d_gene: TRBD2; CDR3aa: CASSRGGRAYEQYF
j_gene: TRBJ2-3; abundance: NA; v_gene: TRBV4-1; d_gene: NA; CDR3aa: CASSTPSRTTTDTQYF
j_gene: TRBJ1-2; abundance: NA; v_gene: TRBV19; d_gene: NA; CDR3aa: CASSIAGSGYTF
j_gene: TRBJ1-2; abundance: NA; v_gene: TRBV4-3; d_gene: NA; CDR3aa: CASSQEDYGYTF
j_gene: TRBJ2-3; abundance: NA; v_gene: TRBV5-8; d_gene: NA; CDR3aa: CASSFRGTTLTDTQYF
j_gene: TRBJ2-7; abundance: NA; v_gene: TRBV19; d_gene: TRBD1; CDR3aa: CASSGGQGLYEQYF
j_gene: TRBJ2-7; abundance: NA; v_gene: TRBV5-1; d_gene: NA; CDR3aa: CASSLAGGAREQYF
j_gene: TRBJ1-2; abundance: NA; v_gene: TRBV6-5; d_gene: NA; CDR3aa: CASRAWGGDYGYTF
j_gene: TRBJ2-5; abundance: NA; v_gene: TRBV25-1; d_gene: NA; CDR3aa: CASSTLDRNQEAQYF
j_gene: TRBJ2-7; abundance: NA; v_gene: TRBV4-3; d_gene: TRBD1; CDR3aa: CASGKGQGSYEQYF
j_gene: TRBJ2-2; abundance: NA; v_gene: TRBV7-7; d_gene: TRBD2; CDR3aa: CASSFGTSGDTGELFF
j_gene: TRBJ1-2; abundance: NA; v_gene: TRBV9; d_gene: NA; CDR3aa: CASSVRTAAIKGYTF
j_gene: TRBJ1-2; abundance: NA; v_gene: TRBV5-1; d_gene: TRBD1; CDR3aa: CASSPTGDSGYGYTF
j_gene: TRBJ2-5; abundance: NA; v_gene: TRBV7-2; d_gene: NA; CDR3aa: CASSLESSGYLDQETQYF
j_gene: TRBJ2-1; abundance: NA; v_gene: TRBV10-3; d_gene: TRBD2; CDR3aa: CAISAGLAGTEWDEQFF
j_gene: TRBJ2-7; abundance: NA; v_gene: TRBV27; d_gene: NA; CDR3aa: CASSGGGKYEQYF
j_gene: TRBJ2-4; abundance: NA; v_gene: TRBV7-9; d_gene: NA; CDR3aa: CASSSTWTEGIAKNIQYF
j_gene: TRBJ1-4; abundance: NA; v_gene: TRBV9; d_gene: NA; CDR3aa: CASSVGGRRNEKLFF
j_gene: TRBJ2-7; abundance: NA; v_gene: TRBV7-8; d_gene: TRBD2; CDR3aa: CASSSLETSGAYEQYF
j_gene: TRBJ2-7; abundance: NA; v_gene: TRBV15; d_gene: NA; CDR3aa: CATSKRAQGSEQYF
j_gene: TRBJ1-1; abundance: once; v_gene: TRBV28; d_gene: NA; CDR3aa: CASSFLPRWGATEAFF
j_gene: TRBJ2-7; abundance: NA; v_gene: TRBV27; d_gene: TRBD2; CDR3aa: CASRELLAGGFSAEQYF
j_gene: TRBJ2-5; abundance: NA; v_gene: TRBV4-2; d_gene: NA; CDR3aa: CASSQATWTAREETQYF
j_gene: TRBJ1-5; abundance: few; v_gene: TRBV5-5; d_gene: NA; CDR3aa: CASSLHYSYSNQPQHF
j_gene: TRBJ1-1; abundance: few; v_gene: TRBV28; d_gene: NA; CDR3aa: CASISRREAFF
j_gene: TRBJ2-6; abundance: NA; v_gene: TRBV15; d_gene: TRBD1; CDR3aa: CATQGTGVSGANVLTF
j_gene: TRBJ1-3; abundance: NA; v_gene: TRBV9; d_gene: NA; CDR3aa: CASSDGGSGNTIYF
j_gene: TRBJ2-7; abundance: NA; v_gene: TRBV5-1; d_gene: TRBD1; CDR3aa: CASSTGQGYEQYF
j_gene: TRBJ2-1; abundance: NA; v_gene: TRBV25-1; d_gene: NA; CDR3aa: CASSEYYDEQFF
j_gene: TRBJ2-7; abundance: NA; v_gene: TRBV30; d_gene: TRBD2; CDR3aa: CAWSVQLAGATEQYF
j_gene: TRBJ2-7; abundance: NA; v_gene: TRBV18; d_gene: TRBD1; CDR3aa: CASSLGQGAWEQYF
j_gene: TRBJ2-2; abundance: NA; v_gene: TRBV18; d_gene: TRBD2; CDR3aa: CASSRTSGQSGRELFF
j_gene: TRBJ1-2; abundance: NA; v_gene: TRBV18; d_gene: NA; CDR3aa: CASSPSVRSTGYGYTF
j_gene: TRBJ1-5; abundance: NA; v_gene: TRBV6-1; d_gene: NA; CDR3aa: CASRGGNQPQHF
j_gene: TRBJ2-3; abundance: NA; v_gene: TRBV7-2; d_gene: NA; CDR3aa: CASSPLLASTDTQYF
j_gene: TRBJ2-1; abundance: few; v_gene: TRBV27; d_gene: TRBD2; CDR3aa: CASSFSGTSTYNEQFF
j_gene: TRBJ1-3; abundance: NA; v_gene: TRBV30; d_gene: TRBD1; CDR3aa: CAWSLRRGLVGNTIYF
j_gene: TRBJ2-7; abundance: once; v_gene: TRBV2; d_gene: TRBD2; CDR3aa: CASMGSGRSEQYF
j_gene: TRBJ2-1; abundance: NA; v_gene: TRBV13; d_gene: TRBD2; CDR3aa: CASSLIAGAVNEQFF
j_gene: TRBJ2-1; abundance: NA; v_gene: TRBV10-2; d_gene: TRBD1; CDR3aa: CASTWTGDHEQFF
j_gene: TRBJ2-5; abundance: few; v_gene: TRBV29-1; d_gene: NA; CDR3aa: CSVLVLETQYF